A single sample gave rise to the 9 T cell receptor beta chains below, sequenced in a study of regulatory T cells in long-lasting Graves disease. Combining iRepertoire HTBI primers with Arm-PCR of CDR3 regions, the authors built TCR beta libraries. TCRdb re-called the multiplex PCR reads through MiXCR, storing one row per CDR3 protein. Here the sample spans around 420,000 distinct CDR3 sequences, less than 20% being singletons. Time point of the sample: newly diagnosed GD, antithyroid drugs for less than 3 months. After RNA was extracted from PBMCs, the TCR library was made from it. Sequencing used peripheral blood mononuclear cells (PBMCs), obtained at new diagnosis, from a patient treated with antithyroid drugs. These receptors came from a female donor with Graves disease.

This clonotype was recorded many times. The CDR3 DNA follows: TGTGCCAGCAGCCGGGCCGAAGGACGGGAGAATTCACCCCTCCACTTT. Its protein is CASSRAEGRENSPLHF. The chain uses TRBV11-2 and TRBJ1-6; D call uncertain. Germline CDR1 reads SGHAT; CDR2 reads FQNNGV. This CDR3 comprises 16 residues. V lost 5 bases and J lost 7, with 18 bases in between.

The J gene is TRBJ1-2, the V gene TRBV12-3 or TRBV12-4; D may be TRBD1 (6 bases). The ends were cut back, 6 bases at V and 2 bases at J, with 13 bases in the middle. This CDR3 has 14 amino acids. This CDR3 is CASRTRGGNYGYTF. The CDR3 DNA is TGTGCCAGCAGGACCCGAGGGGGAAACTATGGCTACACCTTC.

As concerns this clonotype: With a much larger clone just one base away, this may be a read error. The chain is built from TRBV2 and TRBJ1-6; D perhaps matches TRBD1 (5 bases). Between the trimmed V and J ends, which lost 7 bases and 4 bases, there was a span of 14 bases. This CDR3 has 15 amino acids. The germline gives CDR1 SNHLY, CDR2 FYNNEI. The CDR3 sequence: CASNGGTLYNSPLHF. The CDR3 region has the DNA TGTGCCAGCAACGGGGGAACCCTTTATAATTCACCCCTCCACTTT.

This clonotype was counted ten times or more. The chain is built from TRBV27 and TRBJ2-3, with D possibly matching TRBD1 (6 bases). Per the germline V gene, CDR1 is MNHEY and CDR2 is SMNVEV (reference sequence). Trimming left V 3 bases short and J 1 base short, with 11 bases between. The CDR3 consists of 15 residues. The CDR3 loop is CASSFKGQRTDTQYF. CDR3 sequence (DNA): TGTGCCAGCAGTTTTAAGGGACAACGCACAGATACGCAGTATTTT.

There are many counts of this clonotype. The V and J genes are TRBV6-2 or TRBV6-3 and TRBJ2-1; D possibly corresponds to TRBD2 (5 bases). Germline lookup yields CDR1 MNHEY and CDR2 SVGEGT. The CDR3 spans 16 residues. Trimming stripped 2 bases from V and 5 bases from J, with 16 bases between. CDR3: CASSYRVAGGDNEQFF. The CDR3 nucleotides are TGTGCCAGCAGTTACCGAGTAGCCGGAGGTGACAATGAGCAGTTCTTC.

This clonotype was seen at least ten times. Compared with germline, one end of the junction differs, possibly owing to a read error. The chain joins TRBV11-1 to TRBJ2-3, with 8 bases matching TRBD1. The germline V gene has CDR1 SGHAT and CDR2 FQDESV (reference sequence). This CDR3 region has 12 residues. CDR3 residues: CASSGDRRRWYF. CDR3 nucleotide sequence: TGTGCCAGCAGCGGGGACAGGCGACGCTGGTACTTC. The variable domain in full, completed from reference TRBV11-1 and TRBJ2-3, reads EAEVAQSPRYKITEKSQAVAFWCDPISGHATLYWYRQILGQGPELLVQFQDESVVDDSQLPKDRFSAERLKGVDSTLKIQPAELGDSAMYLCASSGDRRRWYFGPGTRLTVL.

Only a few counts were recorded for this clonotype. The rearrangement uses TRBV6-2 or TRBV6-3 and TRBJ2-1; D not certain. The germline gives CDR1 MNHEY, CDR2 SVGEGT. The CDR3 consists of 14 residues. The V end was cut by 6 bases, the J end by 6 bases, with 15 bases between. The CDR3 region has the DNA TGTGCCAGCAGGGTGGAGATTGAGGTCAATGAGCAGTTCTTC. Translated, it gives CASRVEIEVNEQFF.

This clonotype was recorded many times. V usage is TRBV29-1 and J usage is TRBJ2-4; D perhaps matches TRBD1 (5 bases). The ends were cut back, 3 bases at V and 3 bases at J, with 9 bases in the middle. CDR1 and CDR2 from the germline V gene are SQVTM and ANQGSEA. The CDR3 has 13 amino acids. The CDR3 spells CSVEGQGKNIQYF. The CDR3, as DNA: TGCAGCGTTGAGGGCCAGGGCAAAAACATTCAGTACTTC.

This clonotype came up many times. The chain links TRBV27 to TRBJ1-4, with D possibly being TRBD1 (6 bases). With 8 bases removed from V and 6 bases from J, the gap between germline ends came to 13 bases. Per germline, CDR1 MNHEY and CDR2 SMNVEV (reference sequence). The CDR3 contains 13 residues. The CDR3 loop reads CASRQERYEKLFF. CDR3 DNA: TGTGCCAGCCGACAGGAGCGGTATGAAAAACTGTTTTTT. The full variable domain, in which reference TRBV27 and TRBJ1-4 provide the parts outside the CDR3, is EAQVTQNPRYLITVTGKKLTVTCSQNMNHEYMSWYRQDPGLGLRQIYYSMNVEVTDKGDVPEGYKVSRKEKRNFPLILESPSPNQTSLYFCASRQERYEKLFFGSGTQLSVL.